The 27 T cell receptor beta chains presented below share a single source sample, sequenced in a study of blood T cell repertoires in COVID-19. Measured with immunoSEQ multiplex PCR; TCRdb has only the in-frame clones, and not every one. The table lists approximately 380,000 clones, 85% of them singletons. Source material: peripheral blood. All receptors come from a woman aged 18 to 35 with acute or convalescent COVID-19.

The chain uses TRBV29-1 and TRBJ1-5; D remains ambiguous. The V end lost 6 bases, the J end lost 0 bases, and 6 bases lay between the germline ends. The CDR3 contains 12 residues. Germline CDR1 reads SQVTM; CDR2 reads ANQGSEA. The CDR3 DNA is TGCAGCGTCTCAGGTAGCAATCAGCCCCAGCATTTT. This sequence encodes CSVSGSNQPQHF.

This sequence joins TRBV11-2 and TRBJ2-4, with 13 nucleotides matching TRBD2. V lost 2 bases and J lost 8; bases outside the gene matches: 6. Germline lookup yields CDR1 SGHAT and CDR2 FQNNGV. There are 16 residues in the CDR3. The CDR3 sequence: CASSLTSGGATDIQYF. The CDR3 nucleotides read TGTGCCAGCAGCTTAACTAGCGGGGGGGCTACGGACATTCAGTACTTC.

This clone was counted a few times. The rearrangement joins TRBV19 to TRBJ1-6, with 8 bases lining up with TRBD1. Germline CDR1 LNHDA, CDR2 SQIVND (reference sequence). V lost 5 bases to trimming and J lost 5 bases; unmatched junction nucleotides: 2. The CDR3 contains 14 residues. The CDR3 is CASSGQGDNSPLHF. The CDR3 DNA follows: TGTGCCAGTAGTGGACAGGGCGATAATTCACCCCTCCACTTT.

The chain links TRBV7-8 to TRBJ2-3; TRBD1 is a possible D gene (7 bases). V lost 5 bases and J lost 4, with 16 bases in between. Germline values: CDR1 SGHVS, CDR2 FQNEAQ. The CDR3 totals 15 residues. The CDR3 sequence: CASSRGRGVADTQYF. CDR3 nucleotides: TGTGCCAGCAGCAGGGGGCGCGGGGTGGCAGATACGCAGTATTTT.

The chain carries TRBV11-2 and TRBJ1-5; D not resolved. In germline, CDR1 is SGHAT, CDR2 FQNNGV. The CDR3 totals 12 residues. Deletions cut 6 bases from V and 1 base from J, with 4 bases between. The CDR3, as DNA: TGTGCCAGCAGTCGGAGCAATCAGCCCCAGCATTTT. Its translation: CASSRSNQPQHF.

The sample holds one count of this clone. The V and J genes are TRBV7-9 and TRBJ2-7; TRBD1 matches 8 bases. Germline V CDR1 and CDR2: SEHNR, FQNEAQ (reference sequence). Unmatched junction bases numbered 5, after V lost 5 bases and J lost 2 bases. The CDR3 contains 14 residues. The CDR3 reads CASSPQGGPYEQYF. Here the CDR3 DNA reads TGTGCCAGCAGCCCACAGGGGGGCCCCTACGAGCAGTACTTC.

The V and J genes are TRBV6-5 and TRBJ1-3; D is undetermined. Germline values: CDR1 MNHEY, CDR2 SVGAGI. The ends were cut back, 10 bases at V and 4 bases at J, with 11 bases in the middle. The CDR3 runs 12 residues. CDR3 sequence (DNA): TGTGCCACCGTGGCCCCGGGAAACACCATATATTTT. Protein product: CATVAPGNTIYF.

The J gene is TRBJ2-6, the V gene TRBV6-4; D not certain. Trimming removed 6 bases at V and 0 bases at J, with 12 bases between. This CDR3 comprises 16 residues. Germline-derived CDR1 and CDR2 are MRHNA and SNTAGT. The CDR3 loop reads CASSLTSNSGANVLTF. Here the CDR3 DNA reads TGTGCCAGCAGCCTAACGTCTAACTCTGGGGCCAACGTCCTGACTTTC.

The chain is built from TRBV10-3 and TRBJ2-3; maybe TRBD2 (6 bases). Per germline, CDR1 ENHRY and CDR2 SYGVKD. This CDR3 contains 16 residues. V was clipped by 1 base and J by 0 bases, with 11 bases between them. The CDR3 DNA is TGTGCCATCAGTGAGTTGGGCGGGGCAAGCACAGATACGCAGTATTTT. Encoded protein: CAISELGGASTDTQYF.

The gene calls are TRBV28 and TRBJ2-5, with TRBD2 identical over 8 bases. CDR3 size: 15 residues. Germline trimming cut 6 bases from V and 4 bases from J; bases unmatched to any gene: 10. Per germline, CDR1 MDHEN and CDR2 SYDVKM. CDR3 nucleotide sequence: TGTGCCAGCAGCCGGGGGGGCAACTCGGCAGAGACCCAGTACTTC. Translating gives CASSRGGNSAETQYF.

The chain is built from TRBV19 and TRBJ2-5; 10 positions match TRBD1. The CDR3 length is 14 residues. Per the germline V gene, CDR1 is LNHDA and CDR2 is SQIVND (reference sequence). V dropped 9 bases and J dropped 5; count of bases not matched to a gene: 9. The CDR3: CASPGTGDRETQYF. For the CDR3, the DNA is TGTGCCAGCCCGGGGACAGGGGATAGGGAGACCCAGTACTTC.

The V gene is TRBV9, the J gene TRBJ2-7, with 11 nucleotides matching TRBD1. V shed 3 bases, J shed 6 bases, and the junction held 11 bases outside the gene matches. This CDR3 is built from 16 residues. The germline V gene has CDR1 SGDLS and CDR2 YYNGEE. CDR3 protein: CASSARGDRGSSEQYF. The CDR3 nucleotides are TGTGCCAGCAGCGCCCGGGGGGACAGGGGGAGTTCCGAGCAGTACTTC.

This clone showed up just once. The rearrangement joins TRBV30 to TRBJ1-5, with D maybe TRBD1 (5 bases). The CDR3 covers 15 residues. Trimming stripped 0 bases from V and 0 bases from J, with 9 bases between. CDR1 is GTSNPN, CDR2 SVGIG, per germline (reference sequence). This CDR3 is CAWSVRGYSNQPQHF. CDR3 coding DNA: TGTGCCTGGAGTGTAAGGGGATATAGCAATCAGCCCCAGCATTTT.

This clone appeared once. This chain connects TRBV12-3 or TRBV12-4 to TRBJ1-2; no clear D. This CDR3 comprises 13 residues. Trimming left V 4 bases short and J 0 bases short, with 6 bases between. CDR3 protein: CASSSSANYGYTF. The CDR3 region has the DNA TGTGCCAGCAGTTCTTCCGCTAACTATGGCTACACCTTC.

The chain is built from TRBV7-6 and TRBJ2-3; 10 bases match TRBD2. The germline V gene has CDR1 SGHVS and CDR2 FNYEAQ. CDR3 length: 16 residues. V gave up 2 bases and J gave up 1 base; unmatched junction bases: 3. In nucleotides, the CDR3 is TGTGCCAGCAGCTTATACGGGACTAGCGGCACAGATACGCAGTATTTT. Its protein product is CASSLYGTSGTDTQYF.

V and J are TRBV3-1 (or the pseudogene TRBV3-2) and TRBJ2-1; the match to TRBD1 covers 7 bases. The CDR3 spans 13 residues. Looked up from germline, CDR1 is LGHDT and CDR2 is YNNKEL (reference sequence). V was pared by 4 bases and J by 9 bases, with 6 bases of the junction left unmatched. CDR3 DNA: TGTGCCAGCAGCCGACAGGGTAGTGGTGAGCAGTTCTTC. It specifies CASSRQGSGEQFF.

The V and J genes are TRBV5-1 and TRBJ2-5; 9 bases line up with TRBD1. V gave up 7 bases and J gave up 2 bases; unmatched junction bases: 6. CDR1 is SGHRS, CDR2 YFSETQ, per germline. The CDR3 covers 14 residues. The CDR3 region is CASDGTGHQETQYF. The CDR3 bases are TGCGCCAGCGATGGGACAGGGCATCAAGAGACCCAGTACTTC.

The chain joins TRBV5-4 to TRBJ2-3; 8 bases fit TRBD2. CDR3 length equals 15 residues. Trimming cost V 4 bases and J 2 bases; bases outside gene matches: 6. Germline CDR1 reads SGHNT; CDR2 reads YYREEE (reference sequence). The CDR3 DNA reads as TGTGCCAGCAGCCTGGGACTAGGAGCCACAGATACGCAGTATTTT. Translated: CASSLGLGATDTQYF.

This clone was detected a few times. The genes are TRBV12-3 or TRBV12-4 and TRBJ1-1, with 7 bases matching TRBD1. Losses at the gene ends were 5 bases for V and 3 bases for J; bases not matched to a gene: 0. The CDR3 spans 12 residues. The CDR3: CASSTGDTEAFF. The DNA of the CDR3 is TGTGCCAGCAGTACAGGGGACACTGAAGCTTTCTTT.

The chain recombines TRBV29-1 with TRBJ2-5, with 7 bases aligning to TRBD1. CDR1 and CDR2 (germline): SQVTM, ANQGSEA. This CDR3 contains 14 residues. The V segment lost 1 base and the J segment 3 bases; nucleotides outside the gene matches: 5. The CDR3 bases are TGCAGCGTTGAAGGGAGTCAGGGGGAAGAGACCCAGTACTTC. This sequence encodes CSVEGSQGEETQYF. Supplemented by reference TRBV29-1 and TRBJ2-5, the full variable domain reads SAVISQKPSRDICQRGTSLTIQCQVDSQVTMMFWYRQQPGQSLTLIATANQGSEATYESGFVIDKFPISRPNLTFSTLTVSNMSPEDSSIYLCSVEGSQGEETQYFGPGTRLLVL.

CDR3 nucleotides: TGTGCCAGCAGCTTAGGACTGGACACGGGCTCCTACAATGAGCAGTTCTTC. This encodes CASSLGLDTGSYNEQFF. The rearrangement links TRBV13 to TRBJ2-1; a weak D match, TRBD1 (5 bases). V lost 0 bases and J lost 0, with 12 bases in between. The germline CDR1 and CDR2 sequences are PRHDT and FYEKMQ (reference sequence). CDR3 length: 17 amino acids.

V usage is TRBV4-1 and J usage is TRBJ1-1; 7 positions match TRBD1. The CDR3 runs to 15 residues. CDR1 and CDR2 from the germline V gene are MGHRA and YSYEKL. Trimming cost V 3 bases and J 4 bases; bases outside gene matches: 8. CDR3 coding DNA: TGCGCCAGCAGCCAGGGGCCGGGACAGACCACTGAAGCTTTCTTT. Translating it yields CASSQGPGQTTEAFF.

This clone was counted once. As DNA, the CDR3 is TGTGCCAGTAGCATACTAGCGGCTAACAATGAGCAGTTCTTC. Translation: CASSILAANNEQFF. V is TRBV19 and J is TRBJ2-1; 8 nucleotides match TRBD2. V lost 6 bases, J lost 5 bases, and 6 bases stayed unmatched. The length of the CDR3 is 14 residues. The germline V gene encodes CDR1 LNHDA and CDR2 SQIVND (reference sequence).

This chain links TRBV5-8 with TRBJ1-2; no definite D call. Trimming pared 0 bases from V and 4 bases from J, leaving 13 bases between. The CDR3 has 15 amino acids. The germline V gene has CDR1 SGHTS and CDR2 YDEGEE. This chain's CDR3 is CASSLAGSGFYGYTF. As DNA, the CDR3 is TGTGCCAGCAGCTTGGCCGGTTCGGGATTCTATGGCTACACCTTC.

The chain has TRBV29-1 and TRBJ2-5; D is unresolved. CDR3 length equals 12 residues. Looked up from germline, CDR1 is SQVTM and CDR2 is ANQGSEA. V lost 1 base and J lost 4, with 7 bases in between. CDR3 residues: CSVEVFGETQYF. CDR3 DNA sequence: TGCAGCGTTGAAGTTTTCGGAGAGACCCAGTACTTC.

The chain couples TRBV15 to TRBJ2-7; 9 bases line up with TRBD1. The length of the CDR3 is 15 residues. V shed 3 bases and J 3 bases; nucleotides not matched to a gene: 6. From germline, CDR1 is LNHNV and CDR2 YYDKDF (reference sequence). The CDR3: CATSRNRGLFYEQYF. Here the CDR3 DNA reads TGTGCCACCAGCAGGAACAGGGGGCTTTTCTACGAGCAGTACTTC.

This chain joins TRBV5-1 and TRBJ2-7; 13 bases align to TRBD2. This CDR3 spans 19 amino acids. In germline, CDR1 is SGHRS, CDR2 YFSETQ. The J segment lost 2 bases and the V segment lost 4 bases, leaving 15 bases of the junction unmatched. CDR3 nucleotide sequence: TGCGCCAGCAGCCTGAAAGGACTAGCGGGGGCAGGGGGTCCCTACGAGCAGTACTTC. Protein sequence: CASSLKGLAGAGGPYEQYF.